These T cell receptor beta chains were read from a single sample in a study of OX40 agonist ivuxolimab in advanced cancers. Here immunoSEQ multiplex PCR was the method, and the copy in TCRdb shows in-frame clones only, minus some. Among about 64,000 clones, roughly 87% were seen once, and the ten largest hold approximately 2.5%. This material consisted of CD4+ or CD8+ T cells sorted from blood, taken in a trial of the OX40 agonist ivuxolimab. These TCRs come from an adult with an advanced solid tumor such as melanoma, head and neck, liver or kidney cancer. Both conserved end residues are part of each CDR3. D genes are given only for firm matches. The size entry is marked missing in some rows and otherwise reads once, few, many or a size class.

J gene,CDR3 length,clone size,V gene,D gene,CDR3 protein,CDR3 DNA
TRBJ1-1,13,-,TRBV6-1,-,CASSVTRDGEAFF,TGTGCCAGCAGTGTGACCCGGGACGGTGAAGCTTTCTTT
TRBJ2-1,17,-,TRBV10-1,TRBD2,CASSESGGRLLGNEQFF,TGCGCCAGCAGTGAGTCCGGCGGGAGGCTCCTTGGGAATGAGCAGTTCTTC
TRBJ1-5,12,-,TRBV6-1,-,CASGVYSQPQHF,TGTGCCAGCGGAGTCTATAGTCAGCCCCAGCATTTT
TRBJ1-1,13,-,TRBV18,-,CASSLTGDTEAFF,TGTGCCAGCTCACTCACAGGAGACACTGAAGCTTTCTTT
TRBJ2-4,14,-,TRBV28,-,CASTPSANRYIQYF,TGTGCCAGCACTCCCAGTGCCAACCGGTACATTCAGTACTTC
TRBJ1-3,15,-,TRBV9,-,CASSPGFISGNTIYF,TGTGCCAGCAGCCCAGGCTTCATCTCTGGAAACACCATATATTTT
TRBJ2-1,14,-,TRBV28,TRBD2,CASGSGRGSNEQFF,TGTGCCAGCGGAAGCGGGAGGGGTTCCAATGAGCAGTTCTTC
TRBJ2-3,16,-,TRBV7-8,-,CASSIRRAWNTDTQYF,TGTGCCAGCAGCATTAGACGGGCGTGGAACACAGATACGCAGTATTTT
TRBJ1-4,17,-,TRBV5-6,-,CASSLLSGADPNEKLFF,TGTGCCAGCAGTCTTTTATCAGGGGCCGACCCCAATGAAAAACTGTTTTTT
TRBJ2-1,16,once,TRBV5-1,TRBD2,CASSSGTSERYNEQFF,TGCGCCAGCAGCTCGGGGACTAGCGAGAGATACAATGAGCAGTTCTTC
TRBJ2-5,14,-,TRBV9,-,CASSPQVTQETQYF,TGTGCCAGCAGCCCGCAGGTTACCCAAGAGACCCAGTACTTC
TRBJ1-5,13,-,TRBV7-9,TRBD1,CASSRDRDQPQHF,TGTGCCAGCAGCAGGGACAGGGATCAGCCCCAGCATTTT
TRBJ2-5,15,-,TRBV28,-,CASVGVGHYQETQYF,TGTGCCAGCGTCGGGGTTGGGCACTACCAAGAGACCCAGTACTTC
TRBJ2-7,13,-,TRBV2,TRBD1,CASRTGGDYEQYF,TGTGCCAGCAGGACAGGGGGCGATTACGAGCAGTACTTC
TRBJ2-3,14,-,TRBV10-2,-,CASRRGTSTDTQYF,TGCGCCAGCAGAAGGGGGACTAGCACAGATACGCAGTATTTT
TRBJ2-2,14,once,TRBV27,-,CASSVTGTTGELFF,TGTGCCAGCAGTGTTACAGGGACCACCGGGGAGCTGTTTTTT
TRBJ2-1,14,-,TRBV11-2,-,CASSLYSSWNEQFF,TGTGCCAGCAGCTTATACTCTAGTTGGAATGAGCAGTTCTTC
TRBJ2-1,11,-,TRBV30,-,CAFLRGREQFF,TGTGCCTTCCTGCGAGGGCGTGAGCAGTTCTTC
TRBJ2-1,11,-,TRBV20-1,-,CSARIAHEQFF,TGCAGTGCTAGAATAGCTCATGAGCAGTTCTTC
TRBJ2-3,13,-,TRBV10-3,-,CAIKGQGPDTQYF,TGTGCCATCAAAGGGCAGGGGCCAGATACGCAGTATTTT
TRBJ1-2,13,-,TRBV2,-,CASRGDGGDGYTF,TGTGCCAGCAGAGGGGACGGGGGGGATGGCTACACCTTC
TRBJ2-1,15,-,TRBV9,TRBD2,CASSGRLAGGDEQFF,TGTGCCAGCAGCGGACGTCTAGCGGGAGGGGATGAGCAGTTCTTC
TRBJ1-1,13,-,TRBV18,-,CASSSDRSTEAFF,TGTGCCAGCTCATCAGACAGAAGTACTGAAGCTTTCTTT
TRBJ1-1,13,-,TRBV10-3,-,CASKPQGTTEAFF,TGTGCCTCTAAACCACAGGGAACCACTGAAGCTTTCTTT
TRBJ2-7,13,-,TRBV10-3,-,CAIRGGSGDEQYF,TGTGCCATCAGGGGGGGCTCGGGGGACGAGCAGTACTTC
TRBJ2-2,17,-,TRBV18,-,CASSPRLGRVNTGELFF,TGTGCCAGCTCACCACGTTTGGGGCGAGTGAACACCGGGGAGCTGTTTTTT
TRBJ2-2,15,-,TRBV4-1,TRBD2,CASSVPGLDTGELFF,TGCGCCAGCAGCGTTCCGGGACTAGACACCGGGGAGCTGTTTTTT
TRBJ2-7,13,-,TRBV7-9,-,CASSLAGTYEQYF,TGTGCCAGCAGCTTAGCAGGGACTTACGAGCAGTACTTC
TRBJ1-1,13,-,TRBV12-5,-,CASGLGHNTEAFF,TGTGCTAGTGGCCTGGGCCATAACACTGAAGCTTTCTTT
TRBJ1-1,14,-,TRBV2,TRBD1,CASSGDSQNTEAFF,TGTGCCAGCAGTGGGGACAGCCAGAACACTGAAGCTTTCTTT
TRBJ2-7,14,few,TRBV6-1,-,CASSTRDWPYEQYF,TGTGCCAGCAGTACTAGGGACTGGCCCTACGAGCAGTACTTC
TRBJ2-7,15,-,TRBV18,-,CASSPPNSGWGEQYF,TGTGCCAGCTCACCACCGAATTCGGGTTGGGGAGAGCAGTACTTC
TRBJ1-2,14,few,TRBV7-2,-,CASNPTALNYGYTF,TGTGCCAGCAACCCGACCGCTTTGAACTATGGCTACACCTTC
TRBJ2-7,14,few,TRBV5-1,-,CASSPPAGSYEQYF,TGCGCCAGCAGTCCTCCTGCGGGCTCCTACGAGCAGTACTTC
TRBJ2-2,14,-,TRBV10-1,-,CASSESGVAGELFF,TGCGCCAGCAGTGAGTCGGGAGTGGCCGGGGAGCTGTTTTTT
TRBJ1-2,16,-,TRBV9,TRBD1,CASSLGGQGQNYGYTF,TGTGCCAGCAGCCTGGGCGGACAGGGACAAAACTATGGCTACACCTTC
TRBJ2-1,13,-,TRBV6-1,-,CASSEDSYNEQFF,TGTGCCAGCAGTGAGGACAGCTACAATGAGCAGTTCTTC
TRBJ2-1,15,-,TRBV18,TRBD2,CASSPGLARYNEQFF,TGTGCCAGCTCACCCGGACTAGCGCGGTACAATGAGCAGTTCTTC
TRBJ1-5,13,-,TRBV15,TRBD1,CATSRTGIQPQHF,TGTGCCACCAGCAGGACAGGGATTCAGCCCCAGCATTTT
TRBJ2-7,13,-,TRBV7-9,-,CASSFGQSYEQYF,TGTGCCAGCAGTTTTGGACAGTCCTACGAGCAGTACTTC
TRBJ2-7,17,-,TRBV7-6,TRBD2,CASSSAYSGISSYEQYF,TGTGCCAGCAGCTCCGCCTATAGCGGGATTAGCTCCTACGAGCAGTACTTC
TRBJ2-1,13,-,TRBV11-1,-,CASSRESFGEQFF,TGTGCCAGCAGCCGGGAGTCGTTCGGTGAGCAGTTCTTC
TRBJ2-1,15,-,TRBV11-2,TRBD2,CASSQSLAGYNEQFF,TGTGCCAGCAGCCAGTCCCTAGCGGGCTACAATGAGCAGTTCTTC
TRBJ1-1,15,-,TRBV6-1,TRBD1,CASSEARAGGTEAFF,TGTGCCAGCAGTGAGGCAAGGGCAGGGGGCACTGAAGCTTTCTTT
TRBJ2-2,15,-,TRBV5-1,-,CASSLRPSNTGELFF,TGCGCCAGCAGCTTGAGGCCTTCGAACACCGGGGAGCTGTTTTTT
TRBJ1-5,15,-,TRBV5-1,-,CASSLDGGFNQPQHF,TGCGCCAGCAGCTTGGATGGGGGATTCAATCAGCCCCAGCATTTT
TRBJ2-3,15,-,TRBV30,-,CAWSVPGTSTDTQYF,TGTGCCTGGAGTGTACCCGGGACTAGCACAGATACGCAGTATTTT
TRBJ2-3,13,-,TRBV29-1,-,CSVRPQFTDTQYF,TGCAGCGTTCGTCCGCAATTCACAGATACGCAGTATTTT
TRBJ2-3,11,-,TRBV5-4,-,CASGGGDTQYF,TGTGCCAGCGGGGGCGGCGATACGCAGTATTTT
TRBJ2-3,16,-,TRBV15,-,CATSRRPGSSTDTQYF,TGTGCCACCAGCAGGAGACCGGGTTCTAGCACAGATACGCAGTATTTT
TRBJ1-4,14,-,TRBV7-6,-,CASSPGSINEKLFF,TGTGCCAGCAGCCCAGGGAGCATTAATGAAAAACTGTTTTTT
TRBJ2-1,17,-,TRBV4-1,-,CASSQVGGLSSYNEQFF,TGCGCCAGCAGCCAAGTGGGGGGGCTGAGCTCCTACAATGAGCAGTTCTTC
TRBJ2-7,17,-,TRBV18,TRBD2,CASSPGLAGGSAYEQYF,TGTGCCAGCTCACCAGGACTAGCGGGAGGATCAGCCTACGAGCAGTACTTC
TRBJ2-1,12,-,TRBV2,TRBD1,CASNRGDNEQFF,TGTGCCAGCAACAGGGGGGACAATGAGCAGTTCTTC
TRBJ2-7,15,once,TRBV18,-,CASSPPRRVPYEQYF,TGTGCCAGCTCACCACCCCGCAGGGTTCCCTACGAGCAGTACTTC
TRBJ2-6,15,-,TRBV30,TRBD1,CAWDRGLAGANVLTF,TGTGCCTGGGACAGGGGGCTTGCGGGGGCCAACGTCCTGACTTTC
TRBJ2-5,16,-,TRBV5-1,-,CASSGGRGTPQETQYF,TGCGCCAGCAGCGGAGGCCGGGGGACACCTCAAGAGACCCAGTACTTC
TRBJ2-7,15,-,TRBV5-1,TRBD2,CASSRGVAGVDEQYF,TGCGCCAGCAGCAGAGGGGTAGCGGGAGTCGATGAGCAGTACTTC
TRBJ2-1,12,-,TRBV29-1,TRBD2,CSGLGGGNEQFF,TGCAGCGGCCTCGGGGGGGGCAATGAGCAGTTCTTC